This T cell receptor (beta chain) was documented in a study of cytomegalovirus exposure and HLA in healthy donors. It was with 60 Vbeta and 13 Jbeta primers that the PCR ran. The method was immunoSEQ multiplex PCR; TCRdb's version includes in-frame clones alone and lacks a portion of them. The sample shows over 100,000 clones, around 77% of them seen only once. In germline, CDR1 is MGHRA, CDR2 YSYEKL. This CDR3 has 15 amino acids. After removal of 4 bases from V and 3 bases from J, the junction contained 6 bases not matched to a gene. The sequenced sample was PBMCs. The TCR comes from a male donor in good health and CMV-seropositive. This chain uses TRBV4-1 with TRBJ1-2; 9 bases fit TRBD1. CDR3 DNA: TGCGCCAGCAGCCCCCGGACAGGGGAAGACTATGGCTACACCTTC. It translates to CASSPRTGEDYGYTF.